The text below deals with one T cell receptor beta chain. This sample was included in a study of blood T cell repertoires in COVID-19. Sequenced by immunoSEQ multiplex PCR; TCRdb stores in-frame clones only, minus some. This repertoire shows about 110,000 clones, approximately 70% found once; its top ten account for about 1.8%. This TCR came from a woman in her thirties or forties with acute or convalescent COVID-19. Sequences were obtained from peripheral blood.

This CDR3 is CASSLMASSYNEQFF. The CDR3 DNA sequence: TGTGCCAGCAGCTTAATGGCTAGCTCCTACAATGAGCAGTTCTTC. The chain couples TRBV7-3 to TRBJ2-1; D remains unclear. The CDR3 loop spans 15 amino acids. CDR1 is SGHTA and CDR2 is FQGTGA in the germline V gene. Trimming took off 1 base at V and 0 bases at J, with 7 bases between the two ends.